The next 25 T cell receptor beta chains were all read from a single sample in a study of blood T cell repertoires in COVID-19. Sequenced by immunoSEQ multiplex PCR; TCRdb stores in-frame clones only, minus some. The sample records some 330,000 clones, 80% to 90% being singletons. The sequencing sample was made of PBMCs or T cells enriched from blood (not recorded which). The receptors stem from a man between 25 and 39 years old who had recovered from COVID-19.

The rearrangement uses TRBV3-1 (or the pseudogene TRBV3-2) and TRBJ1-5; D not resolved. The V gene lost 1 base and the J gene lost 1 base, with 5 bases spanning the gap. This CDR3 is built from 14 residues. The germline gives CDR1 LGHDT, CDR2 YNNKEL (reference sequence). The CDR3 loop is CASSQGGSNQPQHF. DNA for the CDR3: TGTGCCAGCAGCCAAGGAGGGAGCAATCAGCCCCAGCATTTT.

This rearrangement joins TRBV24-1 to TRBJ2-6; D gene unclear. Between the trimmed V and J ends, which lost 12 bases and 0 bases, there was a span of 14 bases. The germline V gene has CDR1 KGHDR and CDR2 SFDVKD. This CDR3 contains 15 residues. CDR3 coding DNA: TGTGCCCCCGAAGGCGGATACTCTGGGGCCAACGTCCTGACTTTC. Residues: CAPEGGYSGANVLTF.

The chain carries TRBV6-5 and TRBJ2-5; a possible D gene is TRBD2 (6 bases). The V gene lost 7 bases and the J gene lost 4 bases, with 13 bases spanning the gap. CDR1 and CDR2 (germline): MNHEY, SVGAGI. The CDR3 has 13 residues. CDR3 coding DNA: TGTGCCAGCACCCCCGGAGGGCTAGAGACCCAGTACTTC. Amino acids: CASTPGGLETQYF.

J is TRBJ1-5 and V is TRBV19; possibly TRBD1 for D (6 bases). CDR3 size: 12 residues. CDR1 LNHDA and CDR2 SQIVND come from the germline V gene (reference sequence). Trimming took off 6 bases at V and 6 bases at J, with 9 bases between the two ends. The CDR3 loop is CASRIQGQPQHF. CDR3 nucleotide sequence: TGTGCCAGTAGAATACAGGGTCAGCCCCAGCATTTT.

The chain combines TRBV7-9 with TRBJ1-2; 10 bases agree with TRBD1. The V gene's germline CDR1 is SEHNR and CDR2 FQNEAQ (reference sequence). V dropped 6 bases and J dropped 4; count of bases not matched to a gene: 8. The CDR3 runs to 15 residues. CDR3 bases: TGTGCCAGCAGTCGTCACTGGACAGGGGGCTATGGCTACACCTTC. This gives the protein CASSRHWTGGYGYTF.

This chain connects TRBV9 to TRBJ2-1, with 7 bases identical to TRBD2. The V gene's germline CDR1 is SGDLS and CDR2 YYNGEE. J gave up 2 bases and V 2 bases, and 7 bases lay outside the gene matches. CDR3 length: 16 amino acids. CDR3 in DNA: TGTGCCAGCAGCGTCCGCGGGAGCGGAACCTACAATGAGCAGTTCTTC. Its translation: CASSVRGSGTYNEQFF.

This rearrangement joins TRBV19 to TRBJ1-5; 7 positions match TRBD1. With 4 bases clipped from V and 4 bases from J, the junction kept 7 bases outside the gene matches. Germline assignment: CDR1 LNHDA and CDR2 SQIVND (reference sequence). The length of the CDR3 is 15 residues. The DNA for the CDR3 is TGTGCCAGTAGTACGGGCAGGGGGTCAAATCAGCCCCAGCATTTT. Translation: CASSTGRGSNQPQHF.

V gene TRBV6-5 combines with J gene TRBJ2-1; 11 bases are shared with TRBD1. This CDR3 spans 15 amino acids. CDR1 and CDR2 (germline): MNHEY, SVGAGI. Trimming removed 5 bases from V and 4 bases from J; junction bases left unmatched: 4. The CDR3 DNA is TGTGCCAGCAGTCTCGGGACAGGGGGGTACAATGAGCAGTTCTTC. It specifies CASSLGTGGYNEQFF.

The CDR3 spells CASSPLGGGPVLTGELFF. In DNA, the CDR3 is TGTGCCAGCTCACCCCTGGGCGGGGGACCGGTACTGACCGGGGAGCTGTTTTTT. This chain links TRBV18 with TRBJ2-2; 7 bases map to TRBD2. The junction had 15 bases not matched to a gene; V was cut back by 3 bases and J by 5 bases. Germline V gives CDR1 KGHSH, CDR2 LQKENI. The CDR3 is made up of 18 amino acids.

The CDR3 region is CASSLGGDRPYEQYF. CDR3 nucleotides: TGCGCCAGCAGCTTGGGAGGGGACAGGCCCTACGAGCAGTACTTC. The rearrangement links TRBV5-1 to TRBJ2-7, with 8 nucleotides matching TRBD1. V shed 0 bases and J 2 bases; nucleotides not matched to a gene: 4. The germline V gene has CDR1 SGHRS and CDR2 YFSETQ. The CDR3 is 15 residues long.

The genes are TRBV4-1 and TRBJ2-1, with 10 bases that match TRBD2. Trimming removed 2 bases from V and 8 bases from J; junction bases left unmatched: 9. Germline CDR1 reads MGHRA; CDR2 reads YSYEKL. This CDR3 contains 16 residues. The CDR3 region has the DNA TGCGCCAGCAGCCAATCACTAGCGGGGCCGCGAGATGAGCAGTTCTTC. This sequence encodes CASSQSLAGPRDEQFF.

This clone was picked up one time. Here the CDR3 DNA reads TGTGCCAGCAGCCCGGCCCGGGGTCCCTACAATGAGCAGTTCTTC. It translates to CASSPARGPYNEQFF. V gene TRBV5-5 combines with J gene TRBJ2-1; tentatively, D is TRBD2 (5 bases). The germline gives CDR1 SGHKS, CDR2 YYEKEE (reference sequence). The CDR3 length is 15 residues. V was pared by 4 bases and J by 2 bases, with 13 bases between.

This chain links TRBV2 with TRBJ1-6; 9 positions agree with TRBD1. V gave up 6 bases and J gave up 9 bases; unmatched junction bases: 9. CDR1 and CDR2 from the germline V gene are SNHLY and FYNNEI. CDR3 size: 15 residues. The CDR3 nucleotides are TGTGCCAGCAGGGCCGGGACAGGGTGGGGTTCACCCCTCCACTTT. This gives the protein CASRAGTGWGSPLHF.

CDR3 region: CASRRTKSRAVPFYGYTF. DNA of the CDR3: TGTGCCAGTAGACGCACGAAAAGCAGGGCAGTCCCGTTCTATGGCTACACCTTC. The V call is TRBV19, the J call TRBJ1-2; a weak D match, TRBD1 (5 bases). From germline, CDR1 is LNHDA and CDR2 SQIVND (reference sequence). The CDR3 covers 18 residues. Trimming pared 6 bases from V and 4 bases from J, leaving 27 bases between.

The J gene is TRBJ2-5, the V gene TRBV5-1; D is possibly TRBD2 (5 bases). Trimming left V 0 bases short and J 5 bases short, with 11 bases between. The germline V gene has CDR1 SGHRS and CDR2 YFSETQ. The CDR3 length is 14 residues. The DNA of the CDR3 is TGCGCCAGCAGCTTGGAGACTACTGGTGAGACCCAGTACTTC. Encoded protein: CASSLETTGETQYF. The full variable domain, rest sourced from reference TRBV5-1 and TRBJ2-5, is KAGVTQTPRYLIKTRGQQVTLSCSPISGHRSVSWYQQTPGQGLQFLFEYFSETQRNKGNFPGRFSGRQFSNSRSEMNVSTLELGDSALYLCASSLETTGETQYFGPGTRLLVL.

The gene calls are TRBV12-5 and TRBJ2-1; TRBD2 is a possible D gene (7 bases). This CDR3 has 18 residues. The germline V and J ends were trimmed by 0 bases and 0 bases, with 15 bases remaining between them. In germline, CDR1 is LGHNT, CDR2 FRNRAP. CDR3: CASGLVRLGGASYNEQFF. CDR3 bases: TGTGCTAGTGGTTTGGTAAGGTTAGGGGGGGCCTCCTACAATGAGCAGTTCTTC.

This chain joins TRBV7-2 and TRBJ2-2; TRBD1 is a possible D gene (6 bases). Trimming took 1 base from V and 7 from J, leaving 16 bases between them. Germline V CDR1 and CDR2: SGHTA, FQGNSA. This CDR3 is 16 amino acids long. This CDR3 is CASSLVSYRDGGELFF. In DNA form, the CDR3 reads TGTGCCAGCAGCTTAGTATCCTACAGGGATGGCGGGGAGCTGTTTTTT.

V is TRBV7-9 and J is TRBJ1-6; D unclear. The CDR3 is made up of 15 amino acids. The germline V and J ends were trimmed by 2 bases and 6 bases, with 11 bases remaining between them. In germline, CDR1 is SEHNR, CDR2 FQNEAQ (reference sequence). CDR3 coding DNA: TGTGCCAGCAGCTTACGTTCAGATCCTAATTCACCCCTCCACTTT. Residues: CASSLRSDPNSPLHF. The whole variable domain, remainder taken from reference TRBV7-9 and TRBJ1-6, is DTGVSQNPRHKITKRGQNVTFRCDPISEHNRLYWYRQTLGQGPEFLTYFQNEAQLEKSRLLSDRFSAERPKGSFSTLEIQRTEQGDSAMYLCASSLRSDPNSPLHFGNGTRLTVT.

This chain connects TRBV27 to TRBJ1-6; D unresolved. This CDR3 is built from 16 residues. In germline, CDR1 is MNHEY, CDR2 SMNVEV (reference sequence). V was shortened by 2 bases and J by 0 bases, with 8 bases between the two germline ends. The CDR3 sequence is CASSLQASSYNSPLHF. CDR3 sequence (DNA): TGTGCCAGCAGTTTACAGGCGAGCTCCTATAATTCACCCCTCCACTTT.

This clone was observed once. This sequence joins TRBV27 and TRBJ2-5; TRBD2 aligns across 9 bases. The CDR3 consists of 15 residues. In germline, CDR1 is MNHEY, CDR2 SMNVEV (reference sequence). The V and J ends lost 6 bases and 2 bases, in that order; junction bases with no gene match: 7. The CDR3 nucleotides are TGTGCCAGCAGGTCTAGCGGGGTGGGTCAAGAGACCCAGTACTTC. It specifies CASRSSGVGQETQYF.

The gene calls are TRBV6-5 and TRBJ1-2; 9 bases map to TRBD1. There are 15 residues in the CDR3. Per germline, CDR1 MNHEY and CDR2 SVGAGI. V lost 7 bases to trimming and J lost 3 bases; unmatched junction nucleotides: 9. The CDR3 region has the DNA TGTGCCAGCAAAGCCGGGACAGGGACTTACTATGGCTACACCTTC. It translates to CASKAGTGTYYGYTF.

This chain joins TRBV7-8 and TRBJ1-5, with 9 positions matching TRBD1. Per germline, CDR1 SGHVS and CDR2 FQNEAQ. Trimming removed 2 bases from V and 3 bases from J; junction bases left unmatched: 5. This CDR3 region has 16 residues. CDR3 sequence (DNA): TGTGCCAGCAGCTTATCCGGACAGGGGTCCAATCAGCCCCAGCATTTT. Amino acid sequence: CASSLSGQGSNQPQHF.

V and J are TRBV5-4 and TRBJ2-5; 7 nucleotides align to TRBD2. The CDR3 has 14 amino acids. Germline CDR1 and CDR2: SGHNT and YYREEE (reference sequence). V gave up 4 bases and J gave up 5 bases; unmatched junction bases: 8. CDR3 sequence: CASSSGTRKETQYF. In DNA form, the CDR3 reads TGTGCCAGCAGCAGCGGGACGAGGAAGGAGACCCAGTACTTC. The whole variable domain, filled in from reference TRBV5-4 and TRBJ2-5, reads ETGVTQSPTHLIKTRGQQVTLRCSSQSGHNTVSWYQQALGQGPQFIFQYYREEENGRGNFPPRFSGLQFPNYSSELNVNALELDDSALYLCASSSGTRKETQYFGPGTRLLVL.

The chain joins TRBV4-2 to TRBJ1-5, with 10 bases identical to TRBD1. The CDR3 is made up of 16 amino acids. Looked up from germline, CDR1 is LGHNA and CDR2 is YNFKEQ. Trimming cost V 5 bases and J 5 bases; bases outside gene matches: 9. The CDR3 sequence is CASSAEGQGGDQPQHF. In nucleotides, the CDR3 is TGTGCCAGCAGCGCAGAAGGACAGGGGGGCGATCAGCCCCAGCATTTT.

V is TRBV15 and J is TRBJ2-7; 11 bases align to TRBD1. CDR1 and CDR2 from the germline V gene are LNHNV and YYDKDF (reference sequence). The CDR3 is made up of 16 amino acids. The V and J ends lost 0 bases and 7 bases, in that order; junction bases with no gene match: 8. CDR3 sequence reads: CATSRDRWTGGVEQYF. Written as DNA, the CDR3 is TGTGCCACCAGCAGAGATCGATGGACAGGGGGCGTTGAGCAGTACTTC.